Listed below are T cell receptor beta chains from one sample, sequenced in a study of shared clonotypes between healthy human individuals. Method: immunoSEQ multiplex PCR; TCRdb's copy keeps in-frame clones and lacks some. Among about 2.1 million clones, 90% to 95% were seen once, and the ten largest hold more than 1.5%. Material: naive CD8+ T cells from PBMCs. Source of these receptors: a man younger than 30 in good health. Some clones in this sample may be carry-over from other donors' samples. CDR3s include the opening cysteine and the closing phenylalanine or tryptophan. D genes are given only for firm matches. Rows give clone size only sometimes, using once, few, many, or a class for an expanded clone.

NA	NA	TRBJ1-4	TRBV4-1	CASSQEFRGMGLREKLFF	TGCGCCAGCAGCCAAGAGTTTAGGGGTATGGGGTTACGGGAAAAACTGTTTTTT
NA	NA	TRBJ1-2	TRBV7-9	CASSSKRDTDSFYGYTF	TGTGCCAGCAGCTCTAAGAGGGACACAGACAGCTTCTATGGCTACACCTTC
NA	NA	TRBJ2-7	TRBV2	CASIGTGAYEQYF	TGTGCCAGCATCGGAACGGGGGCCTACGAGCAGTACTTC
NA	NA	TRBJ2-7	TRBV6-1	CASSEGQSSYEQYF	TGTGCCAGCAGTGAAGGGCAGAGCTCCTACGAGCAGTACTTC
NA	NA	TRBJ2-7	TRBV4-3	CASSQDETDRGYEQYF	TGCGCCAGCAGCCAAGATGAGACCGACAGAGGCTACGAGCAGTACTTC
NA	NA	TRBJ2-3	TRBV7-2	CASSLAISVSPDTQYF	TGTGCCAGCAGCTTAGCGATATCGGTTTCTCCAGATACGCAGTATTTT
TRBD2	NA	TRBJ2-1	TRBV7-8	CASSLGLAGPYNEQFF	TGTGCCAGCAGTCTAGGGCTAGCGGGACCCTACAATGAGCAGTTCTTC
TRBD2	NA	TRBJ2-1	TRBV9	CASNGASGSTDYNEQFF	TGTGCCAGCAATGGGGCTAGCGGGAGTACGGACTACAATGAGCAGTTCTTC
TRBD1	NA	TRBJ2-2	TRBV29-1	CSVVTFGQGENTGELFF	TGCAGCGTTGTAACCTTCGGACAGGGGGAGAACACCGGGGAGCTGTTTTTT
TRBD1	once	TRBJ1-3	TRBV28	CASRLQGSSGNTIYF	TGTGCCAGCAGACTACAGGGGAGCTCTGGAAACACCATATATTTT
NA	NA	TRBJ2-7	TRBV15	CATRGAYEQYF	TGTGCCACCCGCGGGGCTTACGAGCAGTACTTC
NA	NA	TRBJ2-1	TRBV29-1	CSVGGRGNEQFF	TGCAGCGTTGGGGGCAGGGGCAATGAGCAGTTCTTC
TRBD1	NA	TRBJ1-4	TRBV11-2	CASRDRVDEKLFF	TGTGCCAGCAGGGACAGGGTGGATGAAAAACTGTTTTTT
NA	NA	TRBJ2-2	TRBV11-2	CASSLKVPGELFF	TGTGCCAGCAGCTTAAAGGTACCCGGGGAGCTGTTTTTT
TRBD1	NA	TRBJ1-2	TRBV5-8	CASSPGGTWDGYTF	TGTGCCAGCAGCCCAGGGGGCACCTGGGATGGCTACACCTTC
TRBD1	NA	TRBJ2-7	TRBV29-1	CSHTGTGSSEQYF	TGCAGCCACACCGGGACAGGGTCTTCCGAGCAGTACTTC
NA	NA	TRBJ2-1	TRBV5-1	CASGVNNEQFF	TGCGCCAGCGGTGTAAACAATGAGCAGTTCTTC
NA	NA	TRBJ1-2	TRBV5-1	CASSLAQIEYGYTF	TGCGCCAGCAGCTTGGCACAGATTGAGTATGGCTACACCTTC
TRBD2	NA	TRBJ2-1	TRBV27	CASSWGLVTYNEQFF	TGTGCCAGCAGTTGGGGACTAGTAACCTACAATGAGCAGTTCTTC
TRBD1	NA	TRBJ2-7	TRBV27	CASSFLTGTGVGYEQYF	TGTGCCAGCAGTTTCCTCACCGGGACAGGGGTTGGTTACGAGCAGTACTTC
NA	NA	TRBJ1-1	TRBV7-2	CATFTGAGTEAFF	TGTGCCACCTTTACTGGGGCGGGCACTGAAGCTTTCTTT
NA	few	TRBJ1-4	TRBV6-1	CASRYGKLFF	TGTGCCAGCAGGTACGGAAAACTGTTTTTT